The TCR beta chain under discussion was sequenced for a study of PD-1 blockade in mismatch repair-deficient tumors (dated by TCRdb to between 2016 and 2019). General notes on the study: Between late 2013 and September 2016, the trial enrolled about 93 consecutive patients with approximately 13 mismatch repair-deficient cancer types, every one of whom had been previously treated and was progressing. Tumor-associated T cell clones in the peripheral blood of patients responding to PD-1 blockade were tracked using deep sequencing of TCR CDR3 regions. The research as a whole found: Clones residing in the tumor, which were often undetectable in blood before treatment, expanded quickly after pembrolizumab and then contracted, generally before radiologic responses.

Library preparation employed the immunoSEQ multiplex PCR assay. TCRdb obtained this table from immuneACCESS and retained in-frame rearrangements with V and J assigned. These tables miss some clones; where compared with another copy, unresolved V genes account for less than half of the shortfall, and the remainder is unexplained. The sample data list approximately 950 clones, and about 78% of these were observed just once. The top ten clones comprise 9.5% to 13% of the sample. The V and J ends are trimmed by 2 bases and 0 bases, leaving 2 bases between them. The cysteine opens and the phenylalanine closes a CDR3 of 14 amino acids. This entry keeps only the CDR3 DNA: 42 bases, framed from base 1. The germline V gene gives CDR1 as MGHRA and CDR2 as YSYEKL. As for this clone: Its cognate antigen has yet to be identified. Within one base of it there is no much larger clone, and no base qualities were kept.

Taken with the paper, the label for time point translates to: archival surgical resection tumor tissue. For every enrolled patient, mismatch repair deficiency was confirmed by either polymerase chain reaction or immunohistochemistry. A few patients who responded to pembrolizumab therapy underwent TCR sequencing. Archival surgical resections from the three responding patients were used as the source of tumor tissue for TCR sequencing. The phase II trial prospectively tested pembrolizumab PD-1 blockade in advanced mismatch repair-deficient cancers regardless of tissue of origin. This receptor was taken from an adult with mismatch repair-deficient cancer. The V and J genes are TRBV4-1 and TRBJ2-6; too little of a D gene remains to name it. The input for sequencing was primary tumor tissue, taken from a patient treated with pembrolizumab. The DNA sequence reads TGCGCCAGCAGCCAAAACTCTGGGGCCAACGTCCTGACTTTC. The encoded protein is CASSQNSGANVLTF.